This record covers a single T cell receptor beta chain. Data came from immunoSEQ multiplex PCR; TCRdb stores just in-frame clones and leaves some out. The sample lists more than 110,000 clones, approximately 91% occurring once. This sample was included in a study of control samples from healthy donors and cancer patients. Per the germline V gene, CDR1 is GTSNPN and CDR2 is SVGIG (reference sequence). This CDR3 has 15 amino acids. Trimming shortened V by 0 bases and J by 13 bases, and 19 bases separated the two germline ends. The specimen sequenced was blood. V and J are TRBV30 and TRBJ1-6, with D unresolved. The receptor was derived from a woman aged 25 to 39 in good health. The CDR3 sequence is CAWSVPQVGYRPLHF. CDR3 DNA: TGTGCCTGGAGTGTCCCCCAAGTCGGCTACCGGCCCCTCCACTTT. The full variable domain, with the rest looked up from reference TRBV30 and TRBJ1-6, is SQTIHQWPATLVQPVGSPLSLECTVEGTSNPNLYWYRQAAGRGLQLLFYSVGIGQISSEVPQNLSASRPQDRQFILSSKKLLLSDSGFYLCAWSVPQVGYRPLHFGNGTRLTVT.